What follows is one T cell receptor beta chain and its context. The antigen remains unidentified. The sample comes from a study of cytomegalovirus exposure and HLA in healthy donors. Per the germline V gene, CDR1 is SQVTM and CDR2 is ANQGSEA. The CDR3 length is 18 residues. The V segment lost 1 base and the J segment 3 bases; nucleotides outside the gene matches: 11. PCR amplification relied on 60 Vbeta primers (plus 13 Jbeta primers). The assay was immunoSEQ multiplex PCR, and TCRdb's table has in-frame clones only and misses some. In total, the table holds 130,000 to 150,000 clones. Study findings and constraints: The later analysis indicated that the majority of CMV-associated TCR beta chains appeared HLA-restricted. TCR sequences were mostly rare, though some public TCRs occurred in many donors.

The source is a male donor in good health and CMV-seronegative. Sequencing was done on a sample of PBMCs. The genes are TRBV29-1 and TRBJ2-7; 14 bases agree with TRBD2. Here the CDR3 reads CSVEAYGVGTSGSYEQYF. In DNA form, the CDR3 reads TGCAGCGTTGAAGCCTACGGGGTGGGGACTAGCGGGAGCTACGAGCAGTACTTC.